The 16 T cell receptor beta chains given below trace back to one sample, sequenced in a study of PD-1 blockade in classical Hodgkin lymphoma (dated by TCRdb to 2018 to 2020). The sample's time point label, decoded: cycle 2 day 1 (C2D1) of nivolumab. All trial patients had relapsed after autologous stem cell transplantation, with cohorts A, B and C differing in prior brentuximab vedotin exposure. Libraries were constructed by the immunoSEQ multiplex PCR assay. Not all clones reach the TCRdb copy of this immuneACCESS table, which keeps in-frame sequences only. Checked studies attribute under half of the gap to unresolved V genes and leave the rest unexplained. The sample yields more than 85,000 clones; around 90% were counted once. Of the sample, approximately 2.4% falls within the top ten clones. The input for sequencing was peripheral blood mononuclear cells (PBMCs), taken before the second cycle of nivolumab. The receptors stem from a human donor with classical Hodgkin lymphoma.

This chain uses TRBV27 with TRBJ2-7, with a weak D call TRBD2 (5 bases). Germline lookup yields CDR1 MNHEY and CDR2 SMNVEV (reference sequence). V lost 6 bases and J lost 9, with 18 bases in between. CDR3 length: 13 residues. CDR3 loop: CASSPAFGVGQYF. In DNA form, the CDR3 reads TGTGCCAGCAGCCCGGCCTTCGGGGTGGGGCAGTACTTC.

The V and J genes are TRBV5-4 and TRBJ1-1, with a weak D call TRBD1 (6 bases). Trimming shortened V by 4 bases and J by 0 bases, and 13 bases separated the two germline ends. The V gene's germline CDR1 is SGHNT and CDR2 YYREEE (reference sequence). This CDR3 spans 15 amino acids. CDR3 protein: CASSPGQKMNTEAFF. CDR3 DNA: TGTGCCAGCAGCCCCGGACAGAAGATGAACACTGAAGCTTTCTTT.

J is TRBJ1-5 and V is TRBV4-1, with D uncertain. CDR1 and CDR2 (germline): MGHRA, YSYEKL. The CDR3 is made up of 16 amino acids. Trimming left V 1 base short and J 8 bases short, with 18 bases between. In DNA, the CDR3 is TGCGCCAGCAGCCAAGGAAAGGCCCTTAGATCGGAGCCCCAGCATTTT. Translation: CASSQGKALRSEPQHF.

V usage is TRBV27 and J usage is TRBJ2-7; perhaps TRBD2 as D (6 bases). CDR1 and CDR2 (germline): MNHEY, SMNVEV (reference sequence). CDR3 length: 15 residues. The V and J ends lost 2 bases and 2 bases respectively, with 13 bases between them. CDR3 region: CASSLRAGPTYEQYF. Here the CDR3 DNA reads TGTGCCAGCAGTTTACGTGCGGGACCGACCTACGAGCAGTACTTC.

The chain couples TRBV29-1 to TRBJ2-3; D is undetermined. Germline V gene data show CDR1 as SQVTM and CDR2 as ANQGSEA. The germline V and J ends were trimmed by 3 bases and 6 bases, with 13 bases remaining between them. The CDR3 runs to 13 residues. This CDR3 reads CSVEGRPPDTQYF. The CDR3 nucleotides are TGCAGCGTTGAGGGCAGGCCTCCGGATACGCAGTATTTT.

This chain links TRBV30 with TRBJ2-2; 7 bases align to TRBD2. The CDR3 covers 13 residues. Germline-derived CDR1 and CDR2 are GTSNPN and SVGIG (reference sequence). V shed 7 bases, J shed 2 bases, and the junction held 4 bases outside the gene matches. DNA for the CDR3: TGTGCCTCCCGACTAGCAAACACCGGGGAGCTGTTTTTT. Protein sequence: CASRLANTGELFF.

V gene TRBV27 combines with J gene TRBJ2-7; D tentatively reads TRBD1 or TRBD2 (5 bases each). Per germline, CDR1 MNHEY and CDR2 SMNVEV (reference sequence). Trimming left V 3 bases short and J 0 bases short, with 12 bases between. The CDR3 runs to 15 residues. CDR3 bases: TGTGCCAGCAGTTTGGGACGTCCCATCTCCTACGAGCAGTACTTC. Its protein is CASSLGRPISYEQYF.

For this clone: Additional DNA sequences in this sample encode the identical CDR3. The rearrangement joins TRBV7-6 to TRBJ2-5; D unclear. V gave up 1 base and J gave up 2 bases, with 2 bases separating them. The CDR3 is 12 amino acids. Germline CDR1 reads SGHVS; CDR2 reads FNYEAQ. CDR3 residues: CASSLGQETQYF. Here the CDR3 DNA reads TGTGCCAGCAGCTTAGGGCAAGAGACCCAGTACTTC.

This clone was recorded at least ten times. The genes are TRBV10-3 and TRBJ1-1; D uncertain. V was cut by 2 bases and J by 4 bases, with 8 bases left in between. The CDR3 consists of 13 residues. The germline V gene encodes CDR1 ENHRY and CDR2 SYGVKD. Here the CDR3 reads CAISEGQVTEAFF. In DNA, the CDR3 is TGTGCCATCAGTGAGGGGCAGGTCACTGAAGCTTTCTTT.

The genes are TRBV28 and TRBJ1-4; D ambiguous. From germline, CDR1 is MDHEN and CDR2 SYDVKM. Trimming removed 9 bases from V and 3 bases from J, with 8 bases in between. This CDR3 has 12 residues. The CDR3, as DNA: TGTGCCAGTCTTAGACCTAATGAAAAACTGTTTTTT. Translated, it gives CASLRPNEKLFF.

The chain combines TRBV4-1 with TRBJ2-7; no definite D call. CDR3 size: 14 residues. Trimming left V 6 bases short and J 3 bases short, with 15 bases between. Per the germline V gene, CDR1 is MGHRA and CDR2 is YSYEKL. CDR3 loop: CASRRTQGNYEQYF. The CDR3 DNA is TGCGCCAGCAGACGGACCCAAGGGAACTACGAGCAGTACTTC.

The chain is built from TRBV6-5 and TRBJ1-5, with TRBD1 identical over 7 bases. From germline, CDR1 is MNHEY and CDR2 SVGAGI. Losses at the gene ends were 1 base for V and 6 bases for J; bases not matched to a gene: 6. CDR3 length: 15 amino acids. The CDR3 loop is CASSYFSGGGQPQHF. The CDR3 DNA follows: TGTGCCAGCAGTTACTTTTCAGGGGGAGGTCAGCCCCAGCATTTT.

The CDR3, as DNA: TGTGCCAGCAGCTTACAGAGCCCTTCCTATGGCTACACCTTC. The encoded protein is CASSLQSPSYGYTF. This rearrangement joins TRBV7-8 to TRBJ1-2; D gene unclear. CDR3 length: 14 amino acids. V lost 2 bases and J lost 4, with 11 bases in between. Germline CDR1 is SGHVS and CDR2 is FQNEAQ.

This clone was counted a single time. The CDR3 loop is CASRMADTEAFF. The CDR3, as DNA: TGTGCCAGTAGGATGGCGGACACTGAAGCTTTCTTT. The V call is TRBV28, the J call TRBJ1-1, with D hard to call. The CDR3 contains 12 residues. The germline CDR1 and CDR2 sequences are MDHEN and SYDVKM. Between the trimmed V and J ends, which lost 9 bases and 3 bases, there was a span of 11 bases.

The V call is TRBV6-6, the J call TRBJ2-3; D is undetermined. Germline V gene lookup returns CDR1 MNHNY and CDR2 SVGAGI (reference sequence). This CDR3 is built from 15 residues. Trimming removed 0 bases from V and 3 bases from J, with 10 bases in between. CDR3 sequence (DNA): TGTGCCAGCAGTTACTCGGCAGGTAGAACAGATACGCAGTATTTT. Encoded protein: CASSYSAGRTDTQYF.

CDR3 in amino acids: CASSASLLRVRTYNEQFF. The CDR3 nucleotides are TGTGCCAGCAGCGCTAGTTTGTTGCGGGTCCGGACGTACAATGAGCAGTTCTTC. This sequence joins TRBV7-8 and TRBJ2-1; TRBD2 might be the D (5 bases). Trimming removed 5 bases at V and 4 bases at J, with 24 bases between. This CDR3 has 18 amino acids. From germline, CDR1 is SGHVS and CDR2 FQNEAQ.